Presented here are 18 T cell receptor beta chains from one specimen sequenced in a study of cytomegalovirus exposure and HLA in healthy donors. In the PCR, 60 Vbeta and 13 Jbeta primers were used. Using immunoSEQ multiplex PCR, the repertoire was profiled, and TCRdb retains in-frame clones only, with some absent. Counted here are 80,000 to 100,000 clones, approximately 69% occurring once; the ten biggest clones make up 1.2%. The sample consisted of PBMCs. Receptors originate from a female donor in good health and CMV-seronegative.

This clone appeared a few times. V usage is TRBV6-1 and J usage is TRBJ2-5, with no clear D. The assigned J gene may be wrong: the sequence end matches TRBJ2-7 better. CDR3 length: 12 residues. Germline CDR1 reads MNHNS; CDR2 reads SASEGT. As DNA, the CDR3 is TGTGCCAGCAGTGGTGTGTCCTACGAGCAGTACTTC. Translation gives CASSGVSYEQYF.

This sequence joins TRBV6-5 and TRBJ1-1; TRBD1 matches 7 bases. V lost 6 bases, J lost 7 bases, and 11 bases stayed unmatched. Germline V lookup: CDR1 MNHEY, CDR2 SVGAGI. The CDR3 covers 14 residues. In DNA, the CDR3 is TGTGCCAGCAGCCCCCGAGAGGGGGCGAGTGAAGCTTTCTTT. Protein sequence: CASSPREGASEAFF.

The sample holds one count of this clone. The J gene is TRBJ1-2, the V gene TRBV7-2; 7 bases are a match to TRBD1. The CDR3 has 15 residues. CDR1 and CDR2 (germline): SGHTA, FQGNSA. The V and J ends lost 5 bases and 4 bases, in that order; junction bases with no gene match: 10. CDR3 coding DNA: TGTGCCAGCAGCCCCAGGGGGGATTGGGCCTATGGCTACACCTTC. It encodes CASSPRGDWAYGYTF.

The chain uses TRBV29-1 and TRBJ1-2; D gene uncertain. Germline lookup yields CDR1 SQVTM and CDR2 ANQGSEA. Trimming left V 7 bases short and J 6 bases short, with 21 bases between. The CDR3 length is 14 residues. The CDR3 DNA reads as TGCAGCGCCCATCGATTGGAGGGTGTGAATGGCTACACCTTC. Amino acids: CSAHRLEGVNGYTF.

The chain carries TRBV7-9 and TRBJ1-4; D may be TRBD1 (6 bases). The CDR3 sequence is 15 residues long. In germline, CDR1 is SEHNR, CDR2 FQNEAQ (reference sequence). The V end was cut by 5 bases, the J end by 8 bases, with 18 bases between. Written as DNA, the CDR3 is TGTGCCAGCAGCGGCTTACAGGGCCTAAAAGAAAAACTGTTTTTT. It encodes CASSGLQGLKEKLFF. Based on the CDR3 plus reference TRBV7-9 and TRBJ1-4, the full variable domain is DTGVSQNPRHKITKRGQNVTFRCDPISEHNRLYWYRQTLGQGPEFLTYFQNEAQLEKSRLLSDRFSAERPKGSFSTLEIQRTEQGDSAMYLCASSGLQGLKEKLFFGSGTQLSVL.

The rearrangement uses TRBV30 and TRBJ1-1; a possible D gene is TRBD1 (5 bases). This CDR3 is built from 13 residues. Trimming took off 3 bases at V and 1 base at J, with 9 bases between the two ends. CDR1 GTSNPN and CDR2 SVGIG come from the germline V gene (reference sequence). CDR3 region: CAWRGEGNTEAFF. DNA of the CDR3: TGTGCCTGGAGAGGGGAAGGGAACACTGAAGCTTTCTTT.

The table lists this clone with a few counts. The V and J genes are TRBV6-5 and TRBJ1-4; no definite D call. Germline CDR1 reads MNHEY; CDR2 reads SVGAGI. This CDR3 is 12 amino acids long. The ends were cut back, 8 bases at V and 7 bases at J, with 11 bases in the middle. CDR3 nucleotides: TGTGCCAGCGGGGAGCGGAGTGAAAAACTGTTTTTT. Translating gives CASGERSEKLFF.

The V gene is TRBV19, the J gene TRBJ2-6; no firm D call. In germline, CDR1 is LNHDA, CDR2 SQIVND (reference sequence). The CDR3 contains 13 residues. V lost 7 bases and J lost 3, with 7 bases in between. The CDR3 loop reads CASNPSGANVLTF. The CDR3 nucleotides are TGTGCCAGTAACCCTAGTGGGGCCAACGTCCTGACTTTC.

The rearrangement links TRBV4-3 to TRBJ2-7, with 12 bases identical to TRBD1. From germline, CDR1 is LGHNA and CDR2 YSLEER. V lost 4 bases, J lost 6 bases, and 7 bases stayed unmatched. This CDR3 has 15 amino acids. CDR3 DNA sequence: TGCGCCAGCAGCCGTACGGGACAGGGGGCTGTCGAGCAGTACTTC. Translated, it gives CASSRTGQGAVEQYF.

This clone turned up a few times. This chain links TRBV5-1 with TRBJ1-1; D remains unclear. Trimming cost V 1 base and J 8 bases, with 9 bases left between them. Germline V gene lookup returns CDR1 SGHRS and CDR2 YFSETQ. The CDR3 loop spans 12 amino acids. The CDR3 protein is CASSLNEKEAFF. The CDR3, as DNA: TGCGCCAGCAGCTTGAACGAGAAAGAAGCTTTCTTT.

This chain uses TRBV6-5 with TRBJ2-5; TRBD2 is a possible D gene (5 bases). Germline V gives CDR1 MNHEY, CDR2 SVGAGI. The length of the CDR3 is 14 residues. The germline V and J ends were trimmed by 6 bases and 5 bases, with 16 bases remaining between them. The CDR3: CASSHAERRETQYF. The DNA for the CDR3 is TGTGCCAGCAGCCACGCGGAGCGGAGGGAGACCCAGTACTTC.

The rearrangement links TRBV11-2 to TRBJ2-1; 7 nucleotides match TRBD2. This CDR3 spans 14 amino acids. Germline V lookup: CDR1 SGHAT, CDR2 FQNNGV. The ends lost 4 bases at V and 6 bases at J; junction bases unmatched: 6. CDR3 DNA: TGTGCCAGCAGCTGGGGAGGGGCGGCCAATGAGCAGTTCTTC. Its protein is CASSWGGAANEQFF. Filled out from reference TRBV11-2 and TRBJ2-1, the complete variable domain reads EAGVAQSPRYKIIEKRQSVAFWCNPISGHATLYWYQQILGQGPKLLIQFQNNGVVDDSQLPKDRFSAERLKGVDSTLKIQPAKLEDSAVYLCASSWGGAANEQFFGPGTRLTVL.

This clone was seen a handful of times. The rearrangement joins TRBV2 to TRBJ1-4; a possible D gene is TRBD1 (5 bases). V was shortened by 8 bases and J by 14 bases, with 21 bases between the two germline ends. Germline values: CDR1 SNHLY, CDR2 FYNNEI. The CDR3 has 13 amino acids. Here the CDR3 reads CASQDIRAVELFF. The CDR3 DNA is TGTGCCAGCCAGGACATCCGCGCTGTAGAGCTGTTTTTT.

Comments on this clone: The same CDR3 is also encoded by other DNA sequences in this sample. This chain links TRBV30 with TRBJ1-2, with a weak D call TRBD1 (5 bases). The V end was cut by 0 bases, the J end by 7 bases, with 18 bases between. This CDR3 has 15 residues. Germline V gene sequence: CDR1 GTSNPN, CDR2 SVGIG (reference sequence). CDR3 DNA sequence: TGTGCCTGGAGTGTACTGGGCAGGGTGTTGAGTGGCTACACCTTC. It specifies CAWSVLGRVLSGYTF.

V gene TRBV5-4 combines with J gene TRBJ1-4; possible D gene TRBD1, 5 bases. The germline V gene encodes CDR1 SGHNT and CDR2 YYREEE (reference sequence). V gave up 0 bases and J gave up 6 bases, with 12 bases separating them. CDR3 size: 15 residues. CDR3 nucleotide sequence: TGTGCCAGCAGCTTGGTTCGGGGGGGTCATGAAAAACTGTTTTTT. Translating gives CASSLVRGGHEKLFF. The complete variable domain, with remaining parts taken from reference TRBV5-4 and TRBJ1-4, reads ETGVTQSPTHLIKTRGQQVTLRCSSQSGHNTVSWYQQALGQGPQFIFQYYREEENGRGNFPPRFSGLQFPNYSSELNVNALELDDSALYLCASSLVRGGHEKLFFGSGTQLSVL.

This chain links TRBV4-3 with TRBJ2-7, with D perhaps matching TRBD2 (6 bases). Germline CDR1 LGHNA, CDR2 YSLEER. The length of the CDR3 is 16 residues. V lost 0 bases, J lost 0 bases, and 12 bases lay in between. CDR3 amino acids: CASSQDGVGGSYEQYF. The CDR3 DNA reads TGCGCCAGCAGCCAAGACGGAGTGGGGGGCTCCTACGAGCAGTACTTC.

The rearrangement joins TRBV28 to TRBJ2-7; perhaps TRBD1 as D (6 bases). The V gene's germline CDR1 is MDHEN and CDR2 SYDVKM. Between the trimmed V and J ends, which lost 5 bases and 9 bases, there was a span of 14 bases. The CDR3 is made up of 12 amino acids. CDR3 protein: CASSPPGVRQYF. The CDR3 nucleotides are TGTGCCAGCAGTCCCCCAGGGGTGCGGCAGTACTTC.

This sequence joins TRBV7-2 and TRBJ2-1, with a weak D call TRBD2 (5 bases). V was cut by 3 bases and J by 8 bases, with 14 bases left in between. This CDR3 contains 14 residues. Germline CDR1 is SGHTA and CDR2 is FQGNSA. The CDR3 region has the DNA TGTGCCAGCAGCTTGTCCCACAGTAGCGATGAGCAGTTCTTC. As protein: CASSLSHSSDEQFF.